Listed below are T cell receptor beta chains from one sample, sequenced in a study of cytomegalovirus exposure and HLA in healthy donors. Assay: immunoSEQ multiplex PCR; the TCRdb copy retains only in-frame clones and omits some. In the table there are around 250,000 clones, nearly 95% of which are singletons. Sequenced: PBMCs. The receptors were gathered from a girl aged 2 to 9 in good health and CMV-seronegative. The CDR3 runs from the conserved cysteine through the conserved F or W. The D gene is left open where the match is weak. Part of the rows lack a size; the others show once, few, many or a class for expanded clones.

d_call	clone_size	v_call	j_call	cdr3_nt	cdr3_aa
TRBD2	.	TRBV7-2	TRBJ2-7	TGTGCCAGCAGCTTGACGTCCGGGACTAGCGTCTACGAGCAGTACTTC	CASSLTSGTSVYEQYF
.	.	TRBV11-3	TRBJ2-1	TGTGCCAGCAGCCTCACTAGCTCCTACAATGAGCAGTTCTTC	CASSLTSSYNEQFF
TRBD1	.	TRBV5-1	TRBJ2-7	TGCGCCAGCAGCTTGACAGGGGGCGACACCTACGAGCAGTACTTC	CASSLTGGDTYEQYF
.	.	TRBV7-9	TRBJ2-7	TGTGCCAGCAGCTCCGGGACACCAAACTTC	CASSSGTPNF
TRBD2	.	TRBV11-1	TRBJ2-5	TGTGCCAGCAGCCCCTTAAGCGGGGGCCGGAGAGAGACCCAGTACTTC	CASSPLSGGRRETQYF
TRBD1	.	TRBV28	TRBJ2-5	TGTGCCAGCAGCGGACAGGGTGGTCGAGAGACCCAGTACTTC	CASSGQGGRETQYF
TRBD1	.	TRBV2	TRBJ1-5	TGTGCCAGCAGCACCGGGACAGGGGGCTCTTGGGCCCAGCATTTT	CASSTGTGGSWAQHF
TRBD2	.	TRBV5-5	TRBJ2-5	TGTGCCAGCAGCTTGCGTACTAGCGGGTCTCAAGAGACCCAGTACTTC	CASSLRTSGSQETQYF
.	.	TRBV7-6	TRBJ2-1	TGTGCCAGCAGCTCACCCCGGACCGGAGGGTCCTACAATGAGCAGTTCTTC	CASSSPRTGGSYNEQFF
.	few	TRBV5-1	TRBJ1-1	TGCGCCAGCAGCTTGAACAGCCTTGAAGCTTTCTTT	CASSLNSLEAFF
.	.	TRBV29-1	TRBJ2-2	TGCAGCGTTAAGGGGGGGGGCACCGGGGAGCTGTTTTTT	CSVKGGGTGELFF